Shown below are 4 T cell receptor beta chains from a single sample sequenced in a study of regulatory and conventional T cells in RAG deficiency. Sequencing was performed with immunoSEQ multiplex PCR; in TCRdb, only in-frame clones are kept and a portion is missing. Among around 29,000 clones listed, 90% to 96% were seen once. Genomic DNA came from blood conventional CD4+ T cells gated CD25-low CD127-high. This same sample was also taken into another study, of regulatory T cells. That source notes: Amplification used 52 TRBV primers and 13 TRBJ primers.

What was sequenced was CD25- CD4+ T cells sorted from blood. The receptor source for this set is a human donor in good health.

The chain couples TRBV5-1 to TRBJ2-1, with unresolved D. CDR3 length equals 11 residues. CDR1 and CDR2 from the germline V gene are SGHRS and YFSETQ. With 4 bases removed from V and 5 bases from J, the gap between germline ends came to 4 bases. CDR3 loop: CASSQDNEQFF. CDR3 coding DNA: TGCGCCAGCAGCCAGGACAATGAGCAGTTCTTC.

The rearrangement uses TRBV2 and TRBJ1-1; the D is unclear. This CDR3 region has 14 residues. Germline V lookup: CDR1 SNHLY, CDR2 FYNNEI. Trimming stripped 6 bases from V and 4 bases from J, with 15 bases between. CDR3 protein: CASSKGTGVTEAFF. CDR3 DNA sequence: TGTGCCAGCAGCAAGGGTACGGGAGTCACTGAAGCTTTCTTT.

This chain joins TRBV5-1 and TRBJ2-7; possibly TRBD2 for D (6 bases). Germline V gene sequence: CDR1 SGHRS, CDR2 YFSETQ. This CDR3 spans 14 amino acids. The V and J ends lost 4 bases and 2 bases respectively, with 13 bases between them. The CDR3 region has the DNA TGCGCCAGCAGCGCCAAAGCGGGCGCCTACGAGCAGTACTTC. It specifies CASSAKAGAYEQYF. Together with reference TRBV5-1 and TRBJ2-7, the CDR3 gives the full variable domain: KAGVTQTPRYLIKTRGQQVTLSCSPISGHRSVSWYQQTPGQGLQFLFEYFSETQRNKGNFPGRFSGRQFSNSRSEMNVSTLELGDSALYLCASSAKAGAYEQYFGPGTRLTVT.

This CDR3 reads CASSLGHYEQYF. CDR3 nucleotides: TGTGCCAGCAGCTTGGGACATTACGAGCAGTACTTC. The genes are TRBV11-1 and TRBJ2-7; D is possibly TRBD1 (6 bases). Germline CDR1 SGHAT, CDR2 FQDESV (reference sequence). This CDR3 has 12 residues. The V end lost 3 bases, the J end lost 4 bases, and 7 bases lay between the germline ends.